This T cell receptor (beta chain) was captured by sequencing in a study of cytomegalovirus exposure and HLA in healthy donors. Per the germline V gene, CDR1 is MNHEY and CDR2 is SVGAGI. The length of the CDR3 is 15 residues. The V gene end was trimmed by 6 bases and the J gene end by 4 bases; junction bases not matched to a gene: 10. Primers: 60 Vbeta forward and 13 Jbeta reverse. Sequenced by immunoSEQ multiplex PCR; TCRdb stores in-frame clones only, minus some. The sample carries approximately 190,000 clones, 77% recorded once. Sequences were obtained from PBMCs. The clonotype comes from a woman under 40 in good health and CMV-seropositive. J is TRBJ2-3 and V is TRBV6-5; 7 positions match TRBD2. Here the CDR3 DNA reads TGTGCCAGCAGCCCTGGACTAGTAGGGCCAGATACGCAGTATTTT. Its translation is CASSPGLVGPDTQYF.